This T cell receptor (beta chain) was obtained from a study of blood T cell repertoires in COVID-19. Study details: The United States, Italy and Spain were the sources of the acute and convalescent COVID-19 samples. The analysed material was cDNA or gDNA that came from T cells, B-cell-depleted T cells, or PBMCs.

This CDR3 contains 16 residues. Germline CDR1 MNHNY, CDR2 SVGAGI (reference sequence). After removal of 0 bases from V and 11 bases from J, the junction contained 12 bases not matched to a gene. The authors' processing: Estimated nucleated cell counts came from reference gene primer amplification. The method was immunoSEQ multiplex PCR; TCRdb's version includes in-frame clones alone and lacks a portion of them. D and trimming were read from the DNA, whereas the V and J calls and clone size are those reported in that table. The table shows just under 65,000 clones, with approximately 82% occurring only once. In this sample, this clone turned up a few times.

This chain uses TRBV6-6 with TRBJ1-5, with 8 nucleotides matching TRBD1. The sample consisted of peripheral blood. The origin of this receptor is a human donor in a cohort sampled during active COVID-19. CDR3 in DNA: TGTGCCAGCAGTTACTCGAAGGCAGGGGGCGCTGGGACCCAGCATTTT. It codes for CASSYSKAGGAGTQHF.